One T cell receptor (beta chain) is described in this entry. Its specificity is unknown. This sample was taken from a study of early stage breast cancer tumors. Study results and caveats: Tumors had 2 to 3-fold higher T cell density than normal breast. In most of the 16 patients, blood comparison separated tumor from normal breast.

Each tumor contributed about 18-50 mg of diced tissue. Measured with immunoSEQ multiplex PCR; TCRdb has only the in-frame clones, and not every one. This sample carries 3,000 to 4,000 clones, 64% of them seen once, and the ten largest clones take 16%. V lost 1 base and J lost 8, with 5 bases in between. In germline, CDR1 is LGHNA, CDR2 YNFKEQ. The CDR3 covers 11 residues. Sequenced input: breast tumor tissue. The source of this sequence is a person aged 35-55 years with breast cancer. The rearrangement joins TRBV4-2 to TRBJ2-5; D is unresolved. The CDR3 region is CASSQGPTQYF. The CDR3, as DNA: TGTGCCAGCAGCCAAGGACCTACCCAGTACTTC.